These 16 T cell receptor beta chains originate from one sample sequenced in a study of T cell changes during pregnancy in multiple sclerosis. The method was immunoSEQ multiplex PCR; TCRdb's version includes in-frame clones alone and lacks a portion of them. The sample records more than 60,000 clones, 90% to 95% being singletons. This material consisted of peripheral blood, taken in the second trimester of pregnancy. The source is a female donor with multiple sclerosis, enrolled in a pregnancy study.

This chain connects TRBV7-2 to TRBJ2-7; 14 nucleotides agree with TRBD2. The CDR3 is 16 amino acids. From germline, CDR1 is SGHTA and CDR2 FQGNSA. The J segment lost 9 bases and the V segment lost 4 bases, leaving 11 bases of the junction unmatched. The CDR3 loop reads CASSSSRTSGGLWQYF. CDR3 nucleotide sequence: TGTGCCAGCAGCTCTAGTAGGACTAGCGGGGGGCTGTGGCAGTACTTC.

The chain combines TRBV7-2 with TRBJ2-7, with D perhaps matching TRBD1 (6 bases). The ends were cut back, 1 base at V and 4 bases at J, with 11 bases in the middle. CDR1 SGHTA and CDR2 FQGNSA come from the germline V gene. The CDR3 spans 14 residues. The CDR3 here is CASSLDPQGYEQYF. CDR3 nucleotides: TGTGCCAGCAGCTTAGACCCGCAGGGGTACGAGCAGTACTTC.

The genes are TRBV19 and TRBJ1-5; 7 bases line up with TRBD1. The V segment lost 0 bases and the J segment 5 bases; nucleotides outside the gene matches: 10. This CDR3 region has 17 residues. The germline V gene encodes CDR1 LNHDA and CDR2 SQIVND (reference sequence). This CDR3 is CASSIDLGGGPYQPQHF. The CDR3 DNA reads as TGTGCCAGTAGTATAGATCTAGGAGGGGGCCCTTATCAGCCCCAGCATTTT.

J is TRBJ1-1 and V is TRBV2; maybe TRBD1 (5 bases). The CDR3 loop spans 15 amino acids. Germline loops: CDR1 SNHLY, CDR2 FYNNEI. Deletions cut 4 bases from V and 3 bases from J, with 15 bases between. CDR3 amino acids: CASSGQGGGDTEAFF. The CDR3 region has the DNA TGTGCCAGCAGTGGGCAGGGAGGAGGAGACACTGAAGCTTTCTTT.

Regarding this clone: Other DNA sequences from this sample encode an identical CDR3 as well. The CDR3 sequence: CASSYSGGPSYEQYF. Here the CDR3 DNA reads TGTGCCAGCAGCTATTCCGGGGGGCCCTCCTACGAGCAGTACTTC. The chain employs TRBV7-3 and TRBJ2-7, with D perhaps TRBD2 (7 bases). The CDR3 contains 15 residues. Germline values: CDR1 SGHTA, CDR2 FQGTGA. V lost 4 bases to trimming and J lost 0 bases, with 13 bases between them.

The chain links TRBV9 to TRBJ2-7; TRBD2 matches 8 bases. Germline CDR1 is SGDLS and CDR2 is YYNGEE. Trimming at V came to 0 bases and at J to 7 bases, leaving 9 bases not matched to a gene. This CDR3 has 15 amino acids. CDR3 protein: CASSVGGSGIREQYF. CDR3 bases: TGTGCCAGCAGCGTAGGGGGTAGCGGGATCAGGGAGCAGTACTTC.

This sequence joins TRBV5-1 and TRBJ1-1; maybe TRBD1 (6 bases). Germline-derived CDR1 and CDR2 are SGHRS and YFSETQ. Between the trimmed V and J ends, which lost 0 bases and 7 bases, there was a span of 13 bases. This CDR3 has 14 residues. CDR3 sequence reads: CASSLEWGQGEAFF. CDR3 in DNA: TGCGCCAGCAGCTTGGAGTGGGGGCAGGGTGAAGCTTTCTTT.

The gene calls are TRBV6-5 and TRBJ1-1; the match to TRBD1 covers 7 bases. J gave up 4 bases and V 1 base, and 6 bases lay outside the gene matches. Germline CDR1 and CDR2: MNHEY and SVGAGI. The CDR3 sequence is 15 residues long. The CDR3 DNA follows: TGTGCCAGCAGTTACTATGATACAGGGGCCACTGAAGCTTTCTTT. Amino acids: CASSYYDTGATEAFF.

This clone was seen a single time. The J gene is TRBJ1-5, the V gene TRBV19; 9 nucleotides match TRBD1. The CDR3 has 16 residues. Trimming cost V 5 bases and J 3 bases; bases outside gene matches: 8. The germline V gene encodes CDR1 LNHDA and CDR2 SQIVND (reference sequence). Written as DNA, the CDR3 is TGTGCCAGTAGTTTGTCCGGGACAGGGCTCAATCAGCCCCAGCATTTT. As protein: CASSLSGTGLNQPQHF.

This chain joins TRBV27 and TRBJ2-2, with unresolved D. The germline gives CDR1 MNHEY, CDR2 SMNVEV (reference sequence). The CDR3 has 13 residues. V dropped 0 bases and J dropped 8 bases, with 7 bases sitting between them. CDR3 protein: CASSLSLRGELFF. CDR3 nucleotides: TGTGCCAGCAGTTTATCGTTACGGGGGGAGCTGTTTTTT.

CDR3 residues: CASSSEREIYEQYF. CDR3 nucleotide sequence: TGTGCCAGCAGCTCCGAGCGGGAGATCTACGAGCAGTACTTC. V usage is TRBV5-4 and J usage is TRBJ2-7, with TRBD2 matching over 8 bases. The V segment lost 3 bases and the J segment 3 bases; nucleotides outside the gene matches: 5. Looked up from germline, CDR1 is SGHNT and CDR2 is YYREEE (reference sequence). The CDR3 loop spans 14 amino acids.

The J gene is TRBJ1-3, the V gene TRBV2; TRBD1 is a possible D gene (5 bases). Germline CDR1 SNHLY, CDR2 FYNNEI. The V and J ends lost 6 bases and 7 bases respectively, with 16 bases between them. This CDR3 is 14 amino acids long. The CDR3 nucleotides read TGTGCCAGCAGGCTACAGGCCCTAGGGAACACCATATATTTT. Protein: CASRLQALGNTIYF.

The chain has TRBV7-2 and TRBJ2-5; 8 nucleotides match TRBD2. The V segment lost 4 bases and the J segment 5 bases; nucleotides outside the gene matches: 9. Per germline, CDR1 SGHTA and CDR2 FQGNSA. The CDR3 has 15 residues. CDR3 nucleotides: TGTGCCAGCAGCTATAGACTAGCGCAGGGGGAGACCCAGTACTTC. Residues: CASSYRLAQGETQYF.

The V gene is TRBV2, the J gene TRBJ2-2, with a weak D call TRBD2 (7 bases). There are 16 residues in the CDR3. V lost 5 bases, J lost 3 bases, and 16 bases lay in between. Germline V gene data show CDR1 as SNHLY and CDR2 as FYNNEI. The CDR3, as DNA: TGTGCCAGCAGTCCGCCCGGGGGGCTGTACACCGGGGAGCTGTTTTTT. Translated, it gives CASSPPGGLYTGELFF.

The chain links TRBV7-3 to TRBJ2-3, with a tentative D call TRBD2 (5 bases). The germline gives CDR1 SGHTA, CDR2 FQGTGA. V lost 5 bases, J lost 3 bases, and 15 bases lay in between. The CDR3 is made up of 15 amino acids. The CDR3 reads CASSKVWSGTDTQYF. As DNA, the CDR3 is TGTGCCAGCAGCAAGGTGTGGAGCGGTACAGATACGCAGTATTTT.

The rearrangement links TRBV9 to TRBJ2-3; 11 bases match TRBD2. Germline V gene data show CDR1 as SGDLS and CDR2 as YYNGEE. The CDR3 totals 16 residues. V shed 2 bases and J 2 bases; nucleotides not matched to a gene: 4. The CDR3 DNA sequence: TGTGCCAGCAGCGTGGGGACTAGCGGACACACAGATACGCAGTATTTT. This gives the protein CASSVGTSGHTDTQYF.